A selection of T cell receptor beta chains follows, all from one sample in a study of CD8+CD57+ T cells in acquired aplastic anemia. From the reads, TCRdb called clonotypes with MiXCR, one entry per CDR3 protein. The table includes around 21,000 distinct CDR3 sequences, 40% detected once. The sample taken for sequencing was CD8+CD57+ T cells sorted from PBMCs. Receptors originate from a human donor with aplastic anemia. Each CDR3 is given with its conserved first and last residue. D genes are given only for firm matches. Size tells how often a clone was seen (once, few, many) or the class of an expanded clone, and some rows leave it out.

TRBD1	TRBV5-5	.	TRBJ2-7	16	TGTGCCAGCAGCTGGGCCGGGACAGCGGTGGTGTACGAGCAGTACTTC	CASSWAGTAVVYEQYF
.	TRBV6-4	.	TRBJ2-1	13	TGTGCCAGCAGCCGAGGGACCGGCAATGAGCAGTTCTTC	CASSRGTGNEQFF
.	TRBV7-6	few	TRBJ2-3	13	TGTGCCAGCAGCCCTTTTGACGGGGATACGCAGTATTTT	CASSPFDGDTQYF
.	TRBV12-3/TRBV12-4	few	TRBJ1-1	14	TGTGCCAGCAGTTTAGCGTCACTGAACACTGAAGCTTTCTTT	CASSLASLNTEAFF
TRBD2	TRBV7-3	.	TRBJ2-1	15	TGTGCCAGCAGCTTAGATAGCGGGAGGGGGAATGAGCAGTTCTTC	CASSLDSGRGNEQFF
TRBD2	TRBV20-1	.	TRBJ2-5	16	TGCAGTGCTAGAGAGGCTAGCGGGGGGTTAGCGGAGACCCAGTACTTC	CSAREASGGLAETQYF
.	TRBV5-1	.	TRBJ2-7	13	TGCGTCAGCAGCTACAGAACGAGGAACGAGCAGTACTTC	CVSSYRTRNEQYF
.	TRBV6-1	.	TRBJ2-1	13	TGTGCCAGCAGTGACAGTGAGACTAACGAGCAGTTCTTC	CASSDSETNEQFF
.	TRBV9	.	TRBJ2-7	14	TGTGCCAGCAGCGTGGACACGGTTTCCTACGAGCAGTACTTC	CASSVDTVSYEQYF
.	TRBV7-8	few	TRBJ2-5	13	TGTGCCAGCAGCTTAGGTATTCAAGAGACCCAGTACTTC	CASSLGIQETQYF
TRBD1	TRBV7-6	many	TRBJ1-2	15	TGTGCCAGCAGCCCCGAGGAGACAGGGGGCGTTGGCTACACCTTC	CASSPEETGGVGYTF
TRBD1	TRBV15	.	TRBJ2-7	15	TGTGCCACCAGTCCCGGGACAGGGAGGCCCTACGAGCAGTACTTC	CATSPGTGRPYEQYF
TRBD2	TRBV3-1	many	TRBJ2-1	16	TGTGCCAGCAGCCGTTCCGGGACTAGCGGATACAATGAGCAGTTCTTC	CASSRSGTSGYNEQFF
.	TRBV10-3	.	TRBJ1-1	12	TGTGCCATCAGTGAAGGGGACACTGAAGCTTTCTTT	CAISEGDTEAFF
TRBD2	TRBV13	.	TRBJ2-3	15	TGTGCCAGCAGCTCGACTAGCGGGAGCGGGGACACGCAGTATTTT	CASSSTSGSGDTQYF
TRBD2	TRBV29-1	few	TRBJ2-7	14	TGCAGCGTTGTACTAGCGGCCCGAGGATACGAGCAGTACTTC	CSVVLAARGYEQYF
TRBD1	TRBV6-5	few	TRBJ2-1	15	TGTGCCAGCAGTTACCCCGCCGGGACAGGGCGTGAGCAGTTCTTC	CASSYPAGTGREQFF
.	TRBV7-3	few	TRBJ2-2	13	TGTGCCAGCAGCTTAATGACGGCCGGGGAGCTGTTTTTT	CASSLMTAGELFF
.	TRBV7-9	few	TRBJ2-1	17	TGTGCCAGCAGCTTTAGCGGTAACCCGAGCTCCTACAATGAGCAGTTCTTC	CASSFSGNPSSYNEQFF
.	TRBV9	.	TRBJ1-5	17	TGTGCCAGCAGTGATCCGGGACACTTAAATAGCAATCAGCCCCAGCATTTT	CASSDPGHLNSNQPQHF
.	TRBV28	.	TRBJ2-7	10	TGTGCCAGCAGTTCCCACGAGCAGTACTTC	CASSSHEQYF
.	TRBV24-1	.	TRBJ2-5	13	TGTGCCACGGCCGGGACCAACCAAGAGACCCAGTACTTC	CATAGTNQETQYF
TRBD2	TRBV24-1	.	TRBJ2-1	18	TGTGCCACCAGTGAGGCTAGCGGGGGCCCGAGCTCCTACAATGAGCAGTTCTTC	CATSEASGGPSSYNEQFF
.	TRBV5-1	.	TRBJ1-2	14	TGCGCCAGCAGCTTGGAAGCTGGGCCCTATGGCTACACCTTC	CASSLEAGPYGYTF
.	TRBV7-7	few	TRBJ2-5	13	TGTGCTAGCAGCTTATCGGGGCAAGAGACCCAGTACTTC	CASSLSGQETQYF
TRBD1	TRBV20-1	once	TRBJ2-2	16	TGCAGTGCCCCGGGACAGGGGGCAAACGTCGCCGGGGAGCTGTTTTTT	CSAPGQGANVAGELFF
TRBD2	TRBV5-6	many	TRBJ2-5	16	TGTGCCAGCAGCTTGCTCGGGACTAGGTACCAAGAGACCCAGTACTTC	CASSLLGTRYQETQYF
TRBD2	TRBV6-5	few	TRBJ2-3	15	TGTGCCAGCAGTGCTTCGGGAGGGATGGGGGATACGCAGTATTTT	CASSASGGMGDTQYF
.	TRBV5-1	few	TRBJ2-3	13	TGCGCCAGCAGCATTCTAGGTCCAGATACGCAGTATTTT	CASSILGPDTQYF
.	TRBV6-5	few	TRBJ1-1	16	TGTGCCAGCAGTTACTCGGGGGGGGGCCTGAACACTGTAGCTTTCTTT	CASSYSGGGLNTVAFF
.	TRBV7-3	few	TRBJ2-3	15	TGTGCCAGCAGCTTAATAGCGTCTAGCACAGATACGCAGTATTTT	CASSLIASSTDTQYF
.	TRBV20-1	.	TRBJ1-5	13	TGCAGTGCCAGGACAGAGGGCAATCAGCCCCAGCATTTT	CSARTEGNQPQHF
.	TRBV3-1	.	TRBJ1-2	13	TGTGCCAGCAGCCAAGGCAGGGGAAATGGCTACACCTTC	CASSQGRGNGYTF
TRBD2	TRBV6-4	many	TRBJ2-3	18	TGTGCCAGCAGTGACTCGCTGTCTAGCGGGGGAAGCACAGATACGCAGTATTTT	CASSDSLSSGGSTDTQYF
TRBD1	TRBV29-1	many	TRBJ2-3	12	TGCAGCGTACCCCTCAGGACAGGGGAACAGTATTTT	CSVPLRTGEQYF
.	TRBV15	few	TRBJ2-1	13	TGTGCCACCAGCAGACGGATCTACAATGAGCAGTTCTTC	CATSRRIYNEQFF
.	TRBV7-9	.	TRBJ2-7	15	TGTGCCAGCAGCTCGTCAGGGGGGGACTCCTACGAGCAGTACTTC	CASSSSGGDSYEQYF
TRBD1	TRBV7-9	few	TRBJ2-5	14	TGTGCCAGCAGCTTACTAGGGGGCAGTGAGACCCAGTACTTC	CASSLLGGSETQYF
.	TRBV20-1	.	TRBJ2-3	19	TGCAGTGCTAGAGATCCCCTCGCTCCCCGGACGCGGGGCACAGATACGCAGTATTTT	CSARDPLAPRTRGTDTQYF
.	TRBV9	many	TRBJ2-3	15	TGTGCCAGCAGCGTAGATGGGGTTGGCACAGATACGCAGTATTTT	CASSVDGVGTDTQYF
.	TRBV20-1	.	TRBJ2-3	19	TGCAGTGCTAGACATCCCCCCCCCACCCGGACGCGGGGCACAGATACGCAGTATTTT	CSARHPPPTRTRGTDTQYF
TRBD2	TRBV29-1	many	TRBJ2-5	13	TGCAGCGTTGAAGGGGGACTAGCGGAGACCCAGTACTTC	CSVEGGLAETQYF
.	TRBV3-1	.	TRBJ2-7	12	TGTGCCAGCAGCCAACTAACGGGGAGGCCATACTTC	CASSQLTGRPYF
.	TRBV20-1	.	TRBJ2-7	14	TGCAGCGCCCAGAGCGGGTACCGATCCTACGAGCAGTACTTC	CSAQSGYRSYEQYF
.	TRBV9	.	TRBJ2-5	15	TGTGCCAGCAGCGCACTACAGGGTTTGGGAGAGACCCAGTACTTC	CASSALQGLGETQYF